This T cell receptor (beta chain) appears in the sequencing data of a study of T cell responses to AZD1222 COVID-19 vaccine. Study details: Pooling covered second doses at about 4 or about 12 weeks.

Findings and limits, study-wide: The donors showed a predominance of white British ancestry and of females, with possible underestimation of clonal diversity.

As for this clone: Its antigen remains unknown.

The CDR3 is 15 residues long. Germline V lookup: CDR1 MNHEY, CDR2 SVGAGI. V lost 7 bases and J 0 bases, leaving 13 bases between the germline ends. The repertoire was sequenced with immunoSEQ multiplex PCR; TCRdb's copy has only in-frame clones and lacks some. Of 120,000 to 150,000 clones listed, around nine tenths are singletons. This chain connects TRBV6-5 to TRBJ1-3; D gene ambiguous. This TCR was recovered from an adult in good health. The sample here was peripheral blood, taken on day 0 of AZD1222 vaccination. The CDR3 DNA reads TGTGCCAGCACCGTGGACGGTCTCTCTGGAAACACCATATATTTT. It specifies CASTVDGLSGNTIYF.